The entry that follows covers one TCR beta chain sequence. Its antigen is as yet unknown. The record originates from a study of identical twins. Overall study results and limits: There was an excess of low generation probability in the out-of-frame alpha sequences that twins shared. The models systematically underestimated how much out-of-frame TCR alpha was shared in monozygotic twins.

Per germline, CDR1 MNHEY and CDR2 SMNVEV (reference sequence). CDR3 length: 16 residues. The V segment lost 7 bases and the J segment 6 bases; nucleotides outside the gene matches: 15. It was template switching that added a universal primer site, and there were unique molecular identifiers on the cDNA. TCRdb analysed the 5' RACE reads with MiXCR anew, one entry per CDR3 protein. The sample lists 500,000 to 700,000 distinct CDR3 sequences; about 7.6% were seen once. Separately, the same data were catalogued under a study of yellow fever vaccine responses in identical twins. This second study notes: Reportedly, the response of twins' T cells to the vaccine seemed partly convergent, partly personalized.

V and J are TRBV27 and TRBJ2-7, with 10 bases lining up with TRBD2. This TCR derives from a woman between 18 and 29 years old in good health. The material sequenced was PBMCs. The CDR3 nucleotides read TGTGCCAGCATCGCTACCCCTAGCGGGAGAAGTTCCGAGCAGTACTTC. Its protein product is CASIATPSGRSSEQYF.